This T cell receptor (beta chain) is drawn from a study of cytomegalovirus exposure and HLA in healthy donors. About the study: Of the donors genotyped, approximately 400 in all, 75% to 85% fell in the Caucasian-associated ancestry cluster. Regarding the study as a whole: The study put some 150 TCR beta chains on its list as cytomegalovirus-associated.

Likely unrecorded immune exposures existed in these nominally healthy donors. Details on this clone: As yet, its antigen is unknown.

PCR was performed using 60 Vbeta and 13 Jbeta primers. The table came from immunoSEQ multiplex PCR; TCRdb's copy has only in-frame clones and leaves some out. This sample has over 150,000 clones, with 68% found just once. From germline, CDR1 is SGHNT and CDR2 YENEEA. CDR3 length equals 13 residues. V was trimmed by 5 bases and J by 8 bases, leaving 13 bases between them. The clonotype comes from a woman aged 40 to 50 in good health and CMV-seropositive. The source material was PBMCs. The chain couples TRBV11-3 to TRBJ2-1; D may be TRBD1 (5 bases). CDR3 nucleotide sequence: TGTGCCAGCAGCCGCAACAGGAACGATGAGCAGTTCTTC. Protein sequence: CASSRNRNDEQFF.